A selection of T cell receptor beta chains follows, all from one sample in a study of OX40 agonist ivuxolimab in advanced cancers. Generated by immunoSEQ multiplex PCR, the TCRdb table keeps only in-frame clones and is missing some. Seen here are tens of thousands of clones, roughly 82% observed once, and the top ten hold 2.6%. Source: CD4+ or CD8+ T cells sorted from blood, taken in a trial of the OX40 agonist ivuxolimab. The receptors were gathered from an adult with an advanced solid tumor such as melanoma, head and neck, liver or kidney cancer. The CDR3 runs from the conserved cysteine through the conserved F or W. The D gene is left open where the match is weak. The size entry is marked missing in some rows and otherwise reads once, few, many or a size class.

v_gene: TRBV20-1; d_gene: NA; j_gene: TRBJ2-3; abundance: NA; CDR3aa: CSASLRDTQYF; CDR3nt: TGCAGTGCTTCCCTGCGAGATACGCAGTATTTT
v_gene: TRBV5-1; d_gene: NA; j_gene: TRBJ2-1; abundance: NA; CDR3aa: CASSSSEGNNEQFF; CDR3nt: TGCGCCAGCAGCTCCTCGGAGGGAAACAATGAGCAGTTCTTC
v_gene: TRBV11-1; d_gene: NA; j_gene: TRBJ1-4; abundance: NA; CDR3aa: CASSLQGYNEKLFF; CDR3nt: TGTGCCAGCAGCCTACAGGGATACAATGAAAAACTGTTTTTT
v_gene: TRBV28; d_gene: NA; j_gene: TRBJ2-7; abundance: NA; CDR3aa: CASSLMGGLQGGHEQYF; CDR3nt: TGTGCCAGCAGTCTCATGGGTGGGCTGCAGGGGGGGCACGAGCAGTACTTC
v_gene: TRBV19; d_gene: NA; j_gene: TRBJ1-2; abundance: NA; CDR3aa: CASSPPFGTGSTWTF; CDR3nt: NA
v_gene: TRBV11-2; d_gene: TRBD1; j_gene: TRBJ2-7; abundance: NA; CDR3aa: CASSLDPTGGNEQYF; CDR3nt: TGCGCCAGCAGCTTAGATCCCACAGGGGGGAACGAGCAGTACTTC
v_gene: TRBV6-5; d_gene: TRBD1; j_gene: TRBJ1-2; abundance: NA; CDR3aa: CASSYPPDRGGLRTF; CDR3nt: TGTGCCAGCAGTTACCCGCCGGACAGGGGAGGACTCCGGACCTTC
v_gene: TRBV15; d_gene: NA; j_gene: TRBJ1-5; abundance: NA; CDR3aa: CATTGAFNQPQHF; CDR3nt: TGTGCCACCACAGGAGCCTTCAATCAGCCCCAGCATTTT
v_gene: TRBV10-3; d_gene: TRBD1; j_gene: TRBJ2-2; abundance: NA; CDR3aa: CAISTSGTVNTGELFF; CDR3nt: TGTGCCATCAGTACCTCCGGGACAGTGAACACCGGGGAGCTGTTTTTT
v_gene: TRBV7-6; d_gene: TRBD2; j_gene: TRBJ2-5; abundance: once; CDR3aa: CASSRGLAGAIPTQETQYF; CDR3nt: TGTGCCAGCAGCCGTGGACTAGCGGGGGCTATCCCTACCCAAGAGACCCAGTACTTC
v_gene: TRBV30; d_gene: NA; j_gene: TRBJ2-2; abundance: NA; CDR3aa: CAWSRDFGAGELFF; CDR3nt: TGTGCCTGGAGCCGGGACTTCGGGGCCGGGGAGCTGTTTTTT
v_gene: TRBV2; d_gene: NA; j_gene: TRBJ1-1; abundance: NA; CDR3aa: CASSVQQNTEAFF; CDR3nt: TGTGCCAGCAGTGTACAGCAGAACACTGAAGCTTTCTTT
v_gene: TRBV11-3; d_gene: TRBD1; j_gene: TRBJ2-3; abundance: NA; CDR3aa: CASSLGQGNTDTQYF; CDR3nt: TGTGCCAGCAGCTTAGGACAGGGGAACACAGATACGCAGTATTTT
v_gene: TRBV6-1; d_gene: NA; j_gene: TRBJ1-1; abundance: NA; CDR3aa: CASRGDRTRRTEAFF; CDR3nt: TGTGCCAGCAGGGGTGACAGGACTAGGCGGACTGAAGCTTTCTTT
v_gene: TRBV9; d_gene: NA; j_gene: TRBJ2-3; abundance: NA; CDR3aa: CASSVRVIADTQYF; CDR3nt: TGTGCCAGCAGCGTAAGGGTGATAGCAGATACGCAGTATTTT
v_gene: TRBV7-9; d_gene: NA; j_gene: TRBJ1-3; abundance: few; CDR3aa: CASSSQAGFGNTIYF; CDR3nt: TGTGCCAGCAGCTCCCAGGCGGGTTTCGGAAACACCATATATTTT
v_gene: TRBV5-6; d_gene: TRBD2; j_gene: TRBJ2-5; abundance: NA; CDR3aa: CASSLALAGGIDQETQYF; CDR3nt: TGTGCCAGCAGCTTGGCCCTAGCGGGGGGGATCGATCAAGAGACCCAGTACTTC
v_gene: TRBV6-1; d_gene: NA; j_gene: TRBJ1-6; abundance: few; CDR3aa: CASNPDSKSDSPLHF; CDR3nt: TGTGCCAGCAATCCTGACAGTAAGTCGGATTCACCCCTCCACTTT
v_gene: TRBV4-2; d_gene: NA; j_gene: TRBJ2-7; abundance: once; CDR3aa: CASSLYPDGRYEQYF; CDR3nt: TGTGCCAGCAGCTTATATCCCGACGGACGCTACGAGCAGTACTTC
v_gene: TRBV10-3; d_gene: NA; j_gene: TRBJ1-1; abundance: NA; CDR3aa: CAITLGGGTEAFF; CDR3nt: TGTGCCATCACCCTGGGGGGCGGCACTGAAGCTTTCTTT
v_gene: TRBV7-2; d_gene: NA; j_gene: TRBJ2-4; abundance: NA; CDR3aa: CASSLQLGGTKNIQYF; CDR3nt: TGTGCCAGCAGCTTGCAACTAGGGGGTACGAAAAACATTCAGTACTTC
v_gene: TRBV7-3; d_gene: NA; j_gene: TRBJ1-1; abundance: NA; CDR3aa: CASSPMPGSEAFF; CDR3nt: TGTGCCAGCAGCCCCATGCCGGGATCTGAAGCTTTCTTT
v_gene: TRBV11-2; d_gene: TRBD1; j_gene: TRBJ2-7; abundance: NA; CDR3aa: CASSRYGTGAYEQYF; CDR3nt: TGTGCCAGCAGCCGCTACGGGACAGGGGCCTACGAGCAGTACTTC
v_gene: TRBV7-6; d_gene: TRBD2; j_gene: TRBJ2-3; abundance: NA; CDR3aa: CASSPLAGATDTQYF; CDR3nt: TGTGCCAGCAGCCCCCTAGCGGGAGCCACAGATACGCAGTATTTT
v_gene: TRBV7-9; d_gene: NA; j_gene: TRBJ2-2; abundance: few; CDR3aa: CASSPRWAGHSTGELFF; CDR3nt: TGCGCCAGCAGCCCGAGGTGGGCGGGGCACTCTACCGGGGAGCTGTTTTTT
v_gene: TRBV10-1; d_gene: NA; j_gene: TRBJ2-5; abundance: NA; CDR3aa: CASSEKWCSQYF; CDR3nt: TGCGCCAGCAGTGAAAAATGGTGCAGTCAGTACTTC
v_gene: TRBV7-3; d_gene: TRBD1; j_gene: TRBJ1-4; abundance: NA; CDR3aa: CASTNHQGGGGAREEKLFF; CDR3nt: TGTGCCAGCACCAACCACCAGGGAGGGGGCGGTGCAAGAGAAGAAAAACTGTTTTTT
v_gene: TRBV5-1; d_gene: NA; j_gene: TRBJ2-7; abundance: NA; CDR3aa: CASSYQQGPNEQYF; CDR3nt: TGCGCCAGCAGTTACCAACAGGGTCCCAACGAGCAGTACTTC
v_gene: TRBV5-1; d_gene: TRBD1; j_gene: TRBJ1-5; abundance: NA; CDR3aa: CASSSGQGTNQPQHF; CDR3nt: TGCGCCAGCAGCTCGGGACAGGGGACCAATCAGCCCCAGCATTTT
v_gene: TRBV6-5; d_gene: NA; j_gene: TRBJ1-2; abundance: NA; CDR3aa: CASSVESNYGYTF; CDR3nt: TGTGCCAGCAGTGTAGAGTCAAACTATGGCTACACCTTC
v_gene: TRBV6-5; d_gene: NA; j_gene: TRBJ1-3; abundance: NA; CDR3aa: CASSYSGHSGNTIYF; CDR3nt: TGTGCCAGCAGTTACTCGGGTCACTCTGGAAACACCATATATTTT
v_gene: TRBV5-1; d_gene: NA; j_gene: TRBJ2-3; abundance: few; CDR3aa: CASSGGFEGWTDTQYF; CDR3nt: TGCGCCAGCAGCGGGGGGTTCGAGGGCTGGACAGATACGCAGTATTTT
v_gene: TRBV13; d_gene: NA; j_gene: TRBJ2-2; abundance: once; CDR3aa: CASSNVLRRSNTGELFF; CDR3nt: TGTGCCAGCAGTAATGTCCTAAGACGCTCGAACACCGGGGAGCTGTTTTTT